This T cell receptor beta chain was captured by sequencing in a study of blood T cell repertoires in COVID-19. About the research overall: The study drew acute and convalescent COVID-19 samples from the United States, Italy and Spain. In each case, the material was cDNA or gDNA derived from T cells, B-cell-depleted T cells, or PBMCs.

In the original processing: Amplifying reference gene primers gave estimates of nucleated cell counts. Here immunoSEQ multiplex PCR was the method, and the copy in TCRdb shows in-frame clones only, minus some. For V, J and clone size, that table is used; D and trimming come from the DNA. The sample has 450,000 to 500,000 clones, roughly 85% seen once; the top ten hold 3% to 3.5%. This clone was observed a single time. This CDR3 has 16 residues. The germline gives CDR1 MDHEN, CDR2 SYDVKM. After removal of 10 bases from V and 8 bases from J, the junction contained 18 bases not matched to a gene. The chain employs TRBV28 and TRBJ1-4; 8 nucleotides match TRBD1. This receptor was obtained from a human donor in a cohort sampled during active COVID-19. The specimen was peripheral blood. CDR3 amino acids: CATIPGGASIREKLFF. In nucleotides, the CDR3 is TGTGCCACAATCCCAGGGGGCGCATCAATTCGGGAAAAACTGTTTTTT.